This TCR beta chain is from a study of regulatory T cells in long-lasting Graves disease. Trimming took off 2 bases at V and 2 bases at J, with 16 bases between the two ends. Germline loops: CDR1 SGHRS, CDR2 YFSETQ. The CDR3 totals 16 residues. There are a few counts of this clonotype. Arm-PCR of CDR3 regions and iRepertoire HTBI primers were the basis on which TCR beta libraries were built. TCRdb re-called the multiplex PCR reads with MiXCR, one entry per CDR3 protein. The sample records a few hundred thousand distinct CDR3 sequences, around 16% being singletons. Time point defined: newly diagnosed GD, antithyroid drugs for less than 3 months. From PBMCs, RNA was extracted and then used to make the TCR library. The sample was also reused in another study, on T cells in Graves' hyperthyroidism and ophthalmopathy.

The input for sequencing was peripheral blood mononuclear cells (PBMCs), taken at new diagnosis, from a patient treated with antithyroid drugs. The rearrangement joins TRBV5-1 to TRBJ1-2; TRBD1 is a possible D gene (6 bases). The TCR originated in a woman between 18 and 30 years old with Graves disease. This CDR3 reads CASSLRSGGGNYGYTF. Written as DNA, the CDR3 is TGCGCCAGCAGCTTAAGGAGTGGAGGGGGGAACTATGGCTACACCTTC.